This T cell receptor beta chain was found in a study of beta chain features in type 1 diabetes. Points from the study as a whole: Compared with healthy donors, patients appeared to share more similar naive, central memory and regulatory TCRB repertoires.

Every isolated RNA sample was fully reverse transcribed, so sequencing captured expressed TCRB transcripts. The method was immunoSEQ multiplex PCR; TCRdb's version includes in-frame clones alone and lacks a portion of them. The data hold over 120,000 clones, with just over 9% observed a single time. The V and J ends lost 4 bases and 2 bases, in that order; junction bases with no gene match: 6. Germline lookup yields CDR1 SGHDT and CDR2 YYEEEE. There are 15 residues in the CDR3. This clone was counted between two and nine times. The antigen remains undetermined. The chain uses TRBV5-6 and TRBJ2-3, with 8 nucleotides matching TRBD1. Sequencing input: central memory CD4+ T cells from blood. This sequence originates from a man younger than 30 in good health. The CDR3 sequence: CASSPRGRDTDTQYF. The CDR3 coding sequence is TGTGCCAGCAGCCCCAGGGGGCGGGACACAGATACGCAGTATTTT.